The clone carrying this T cell receptor (beta chain) was found many times. Assay: immunoSEQ multiplex PCR; the TCRdb copy retains only in-frame clones and omits some. The data contain about 300,000 clones, 65% to 90% of them singletons. Germline V lookup: CDR1 SGHTA, CDR2 FQGNSA. The V gene end was trimmed by 8 bases and the J gene end by 0 bases; junction bases not matched to a gene: 10. The length of the CDR3 is 16 residues. This record comes from a study of blood T cell repertoires in COVID-19. The sample consisted of peripheral blood. The sequence was obtained from a human donor in a cohort sampled during active COVID-19. V is TRBV7-2 and J is TRBJ1-3, with 7 bases fitting TRBD1. In DNA form, the CDR3 reads TGTGCCAGCTCTAATCAGGGGGTACTCTCTGGAAACACCATATATTTT. It codes for CASSNQGVLSGNTIYF.